This T cell receptor (beta chain) is from a study of CD8 T cells in ankylosing spondylitis. Concerning this clonotype itself: The antigen is undetermined.

Germline V gives CDR1 DFQATT, CDR2 SNEGSKA (reference sequence). The CDR3 runs 14 residues. With 3 bases clipped from V and 2 bases from J, the junction kept 5 bases outside the gene matches. General study findings and limits: Disease-linked clones proved CD8+ and comparatively uncommon in peripheral blood. Matched ankylosing spondylitis synovial fluid reportedly showed significant enrichment of disease-linked clones. Previous work reported some of these motif variants in the synovial fluid and blood of reactive arthritis. There was a TCR beta motif, made of eight highly homologous variants, that appeared characteristic of ankylosing spondylitis blood.

It was by quantitative 5'-RACE with molecular barcodes that TCR beta libraries were made. TCRdb re-analysed the 5' RACE reads in MiXCR, keeping a single row per CDR3 protein. The sample carries about 440,000 distinct CDR3 sequences, 17% recorded once. This TCR was recovered from a male donor with ankylosing spondylitis. The chain uses TRBV20-1 and TRBJ2-7, with 9 bases lining up with TRBD2. What was sequenced was blood, either unsorted or a sorted T cell fraction (not recorded which). CDR3: CSARDSGGPYEQYF. The DNA for the CDR3 is TGCAGTGCTAGGGATAGCGGGGGACCCTACGAGCAGTACTTC.